This T cell receptor (beta chain) appears in the sequencing data of a study of technical replicates of blood from a few donors. This CDR3 spans 13 amino acids. Between the trimmed V and J ends, which lost 3 bases and 4 bases, there was a span of 9 bases. Germline assignment: CDR1 MDHEN and CDR2 SYDVKM. Repertoires were generated with immunoSEQ multiplex PCR, while TCRdb's copy carries only in-frame clones and drops some. This table has some 74,000 clones, roughly 92% appearing once. The V and J genes are TRBV28 and TRBJ1-2; TRBD1 might be the D (6 bases). Sequences were obtained from T cells isolated from PBMCs. This TCR was sampled from a human donor in good health. In DNA form, the CDR3 reads TGTGCCAGCAGTTTGGGGGCTGCCTATGGCTACACCTTC. Translation gives CASSLGAAYGYTF.